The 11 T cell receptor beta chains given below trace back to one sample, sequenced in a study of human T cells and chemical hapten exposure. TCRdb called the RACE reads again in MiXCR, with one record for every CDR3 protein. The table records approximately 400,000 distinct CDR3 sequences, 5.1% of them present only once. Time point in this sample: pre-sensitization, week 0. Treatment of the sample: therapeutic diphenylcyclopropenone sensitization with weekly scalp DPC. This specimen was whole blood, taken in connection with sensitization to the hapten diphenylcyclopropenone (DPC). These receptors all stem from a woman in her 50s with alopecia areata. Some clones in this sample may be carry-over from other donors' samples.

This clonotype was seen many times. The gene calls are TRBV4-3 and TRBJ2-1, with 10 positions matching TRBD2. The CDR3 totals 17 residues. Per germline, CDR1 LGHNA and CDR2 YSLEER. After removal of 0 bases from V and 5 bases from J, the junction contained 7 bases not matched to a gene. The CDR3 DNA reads TGCGCCAGCAGCCAAGAAAATTGGCTAGCGGGAGACAATGAGCAGTTCTTC. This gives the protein CASSQENWLAGDNEQFF.

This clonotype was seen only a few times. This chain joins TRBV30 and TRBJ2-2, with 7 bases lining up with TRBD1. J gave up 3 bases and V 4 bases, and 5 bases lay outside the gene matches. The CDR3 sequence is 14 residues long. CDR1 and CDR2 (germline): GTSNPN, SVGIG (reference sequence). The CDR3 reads CAWTRTGYTGELFF. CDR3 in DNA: TGTGCCTGGACCCGGACAGGATACACCGGGGAGCTGTTTTTT.

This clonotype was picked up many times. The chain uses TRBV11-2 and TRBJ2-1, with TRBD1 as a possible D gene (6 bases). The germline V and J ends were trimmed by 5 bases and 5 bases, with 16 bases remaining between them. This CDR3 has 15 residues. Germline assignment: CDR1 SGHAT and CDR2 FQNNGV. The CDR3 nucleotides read TGTGCCAGCAGCCATGCACAGGGCGACAACAATGAGCAGTTCTTC. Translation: CASSHAQGDNNEQFF.

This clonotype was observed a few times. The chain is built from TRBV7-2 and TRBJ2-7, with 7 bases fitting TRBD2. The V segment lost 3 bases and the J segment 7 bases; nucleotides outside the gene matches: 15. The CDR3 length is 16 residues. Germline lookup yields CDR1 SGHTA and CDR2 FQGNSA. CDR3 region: CASSFRPSGNQWEQYF. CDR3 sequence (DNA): TGTGCCAGCAGCTTTAGACCGAGCGGGAATCAGTGGGAGCAGTACTTC.

DNA of the CDR3: TGTGCCAGCAGCTTAGGTCCGACAGGGCAGAGGAACACTGAAGCTTTCTTT. The encoded protein is CASSLGPTGQRNTEAFF. The chain recombines TRBV13 with TRBJ1-1; TRBD1 matches at 7 bases. Germline V gene sequence: CDR1 PRHDT, CDR2 FYEKMQ (reference sequence). CDR3 length equals 17 residues. Trimming took 0 bases from V and 1 from J; bases not matched to a gene: 8.

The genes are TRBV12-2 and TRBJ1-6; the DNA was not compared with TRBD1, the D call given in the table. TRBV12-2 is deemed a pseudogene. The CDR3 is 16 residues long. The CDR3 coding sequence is TGTGCAAGTCGGCTGGACGGGGACCTTAATAATTCACCCCTCCACTTT. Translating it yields CASRLDGDLNNSPLHF.

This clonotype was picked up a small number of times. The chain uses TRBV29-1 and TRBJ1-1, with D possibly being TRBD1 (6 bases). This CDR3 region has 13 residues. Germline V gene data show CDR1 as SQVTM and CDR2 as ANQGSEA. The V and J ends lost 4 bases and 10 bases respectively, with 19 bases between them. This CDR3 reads CSVGPTIQGRAFF. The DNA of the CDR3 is TGCAGCGTTGGGCCAACCATACAGGGAAGAGCTTTCTTT.

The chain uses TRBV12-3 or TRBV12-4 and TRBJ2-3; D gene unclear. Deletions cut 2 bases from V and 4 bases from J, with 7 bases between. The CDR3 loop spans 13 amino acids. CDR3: CASSLRAADTQYF. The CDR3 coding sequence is TGTGCCAGCAGTTTACGGGCGGCAGATACGCAGTATTTT.

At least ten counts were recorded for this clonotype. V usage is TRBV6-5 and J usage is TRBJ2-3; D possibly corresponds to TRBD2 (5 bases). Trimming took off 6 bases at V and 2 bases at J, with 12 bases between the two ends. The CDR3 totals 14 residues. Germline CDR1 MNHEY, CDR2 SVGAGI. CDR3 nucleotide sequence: TGTGCCAGCAGACCTAGGACTGCCACAGATACGCAGTATTTT. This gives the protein CASRPRTATDTQYF.

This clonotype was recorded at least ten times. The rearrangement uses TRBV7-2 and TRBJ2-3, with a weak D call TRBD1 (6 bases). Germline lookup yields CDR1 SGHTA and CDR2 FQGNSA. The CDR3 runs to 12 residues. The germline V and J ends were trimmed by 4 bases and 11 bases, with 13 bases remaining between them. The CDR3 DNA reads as TGTGCCAGCAGCTCCTTCAGGGGTGGGCAGTATTTT. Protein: CASSSFRGGQYF.

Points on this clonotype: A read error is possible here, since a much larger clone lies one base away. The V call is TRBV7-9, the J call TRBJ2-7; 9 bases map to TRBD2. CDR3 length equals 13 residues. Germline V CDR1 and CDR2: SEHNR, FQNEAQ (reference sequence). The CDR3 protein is CASAGTSPYEQNF. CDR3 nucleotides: TGTGCCAGCGCCGGGACTAGCCCCTACGAGCAGAACTTC.